These T cell receptor beta chains were read from a single sample in a study of molecular identifiers for immune sequencing clone quantification. TCRdb re-analysed the PCR reads in MiXCR, keeping a single row per CDR3 protein. The table lists about half a million distinct CDR3 sequences, roughly 23% of them singletons. The sample was naive CD8+ T cells from blood, with Jurkat cell RNA spiked in. These receptor sequences come from a human donor in good health. Some libraries in this study had Jurkat cell RNA spiked in. CDR3s include the opening cysteine and the closing phenylalanine or tryptophan. A D gene is named only where the DNA matches it firmly. The listing skips clone size in some rows; elsewhere it reads once, few, many or a size class.

v_call	clone_size	d_call	j_call	cdr3_aa	cdr3_nt
TRBV24-1	-	TRBD1	TRBJ2-2	CATSDRTGVRDTGELFF	TGTGCCACCAGTGATAGGACAGGGGTTCGAGACACCGGGGAGCTGTTTTTT
TRBV27	-	-	TRBJ1-5	CASSLRGGPQHF	TGTGCCAGCAGTTTACGGGGTGGCCCCCAGCATTTT
TRBV27	many	-	TRBJ1-1	CASSGTIRSFEAFF	TGTGCCAGCAGTGGGACAATTCGCTCTTTTGAAGCTTTCTTT
TRBV5-1	-	-	TRBJ1-1	CASSRNRENTEAFF	TGCGCCAGCAGCCGAAACAGGGAGAACACTGAAGCTTTCTTT
TRBV12-3/TRBV12-4	-	-	TRBJ1-6	CASSFGVSLGETTRNNSPFHF	TGTGCCAGCAGTTTTGGTGTATCGTTAGGGGAGACAACCCGTAATAATTCACCCTTCCACTTT
TRBV9	few	-	TRBJ2-5	CASSVEAGSSQETQYF	TGTGCCAGCAGCGTAGAGGCAGGGAGTAGCCAAGAGACCCAGTACTTC
TRBV5-3	-	TRBD2	TRBJ2-7	CASSYGTSGGQYF	TGTGCCAGCAGCTACGGGACTAGCGGCGGGCAGTACTTC
TRBV12-3/TRBV12-4	few	TRBD1	TRBJ1-1	CASSLFGTVNTEAFF	TGTGCCAGCAGTTTATTTGGGACAGTCAACACTGAAGCTTTCTTT
TRBV4-2	few	-	TRBJ1-1	CASSHVPDMMNTEAFF	TGTGCCAGCAGCCATGTACCCGACATGATGAACACTGAAGCTTTCTTT
TRBV13	many	-	TRBJ1-1	CASNKGTLNTEAFF	TGTGCCAGCAATAAGGGGACATTGAACACTGAAGCTTTCTTT
TRBV4-3	many	TRBD1	TRBJ2-2	CASSQDPGTGIIHTGELFF	TGCGCCAGCAGCCAAGATCCCGGGACAGGGATAATTCACACCGGGGAGCTGTTTTTT
TRBV6-1	-	TRBD1	TRBJ1-4	CASSEGDRGTNEKLFF	TGTGCCAGCAGTGAAGGGGACAGGGGAACTAATGAAAAACTGTTTTTT
TRBV6-2/TRBV6-3	many	-	TRBJ2-6	CASRMDGSSGANVLTF	TGTGCCAGCAGGATGGACGGAAGCTCTGGGGCCAACGTCCTGACTTTC
TRBV28	many	TRBD2	TRBJ2-3	CASSFSGNHISTDTQYF	TGTGCCAGCAGTTTTAGCGGGAATCACATTAGCACAGATACGCAGTATTTT
TRBV12-3/TRBV12-4	-	TRBD1	TRBJ2-1	CASRPPTGGGIGGNYNEQFF	TGTGCCAGCAGACCCCCGACAGGGGGCGGAATCGGGGGGAACTACAATGAGCAGTTCTTC
TRBV13	-	-	TRBJ2-3	CASSLAQRTDYTDTQYF	TGTGCCAGCAGCTTAGCCCAAAGGACTGACTATACAGATACGCAGTATTTT
TRBV11-2	few	TRBD1	TRBJ2-5	CASSSGQGARQTQYF	TGTGCCAGCAGCTCCGGACAGGGGGCACGGCAGACCCAGTACTTC
TRBV4-3	-	TRBD1	TRBJ2-7	CASSQDRGTAYEQYF	TGCGCCAGCAGCCAAGACCGAGGGACAGCCTACGAGCAGTACTTC
TRBV6-1	few	-	TRBJ2-7	CASSEEGGLAWEQYF	TGTGCCAGCAGTGAAGAGGGGGGGCTGGCGTGGGAGCAGTACTTC
TRBV28	few	-	TRBJ2-6	CASSQTGSGANVLTF	TGTGCCAGCAGTCAGACAGGCTCTGGGGCCAACGTCCTGACTTTC
TRBV10-3	few	-	TRBJ2-7	CAISEFPSSYEQYF	TGTGCCATCAGTGAATTTCCCTCCTCCTACGAGCAGTACTTC
TRBV29-1	few	TRBD1	TRBJ2-1	CSVDGTGLWRGSYNEQFF	TGCAGCGTTGATGGGACAGGCCTTTGGAGGGGGTCCTACAATGAGCAGTTCTTC
TRBV6-2/TRBV6-3	few	-	TRBJ2-7	CASSYSMSRSYEQYF	TGTGCCAGCAGTTACTCGATGTCTCGGTCATACGAGCAGTACTTC
TRBV18	-	-	TRBJ1-1	CASSPDGIDVTEAFF	TGTGCCAGCTCACCCGACGGGATAGACGTCACTGAAGCTTTCTTT
TRBV24-1	-	-	TRBJ2-3	CATSEAGTLRRDTQYF	TGTGCCACCAGTGAGGCCGGGACTCTCAGGCGAGATACGCAGTATTTT
TRBV7-2	few	TRBD1	TRBJ1-5	CASSAPGTADQPQHF	TGTGCCAGCAGCGCCCCCGGGACAGCTGATCAGCCCCAGCATTTT
TRBV6-2/TRBV6-3	few	-	TRBJ2-7	CASSYSRAADYEQYF	TGTGCCAGCAGTTACTCGAGGGCAGCCGATTACGAGCAGTACTTC
TRBV7-8	once	TRBD2	TRBJ2-7	CACSPRGTSGGKYEQYF	TGTGCCTGCAGCCCGAGAGGGACTAGCGGGGGGAAATACGAGCAGTACTTC
TRBV11-3	few	TRBD1	TRBJ2-1	CASSLLTGGFNEQFF	TGTGCCAGCAGCTTGTTGACAGGGGGTTTTAATGAGCAGTTCTTC
TRBV27	few	-	TRBJ2-3	CASSLGLTVTDTQYF	TGTGCCAGCAGTCTCGGACTAACTGTCACAGATACGCAGTATTTT
TRBV19	-	-	TRBJ2-7	CASNQRSDDEQYF	TGTGCCAGTAACCAGCGGTCGGACGACGAGCAGTACTTC
TRBV27	many	TRBD2	TRBJ2-3	CASSLLERGATDTQYF	TGTGCCAGCAGTCTGCTAGAGCGGGGGGCCACAGATACGCAGTATTTT
TRBV13	many	-	TRBJ1-1	CASRWSLNTEAFF	TGTGCCAGCCGTTGGAGCTTGAACACTGAAGCTTTCTTT
TRBV2	-	TRBD1	TRBJ2-7	CASLQGTGLGEQYF	TGTGCCAGCCTCCAGGGGACAGGGTTAGGCGAGCAGTACTTC
TRBV15	few	TRBD1	TRBJ1-4	CATMGIGQGPTNEKLFF	TGTGCCACCATGGGGATCGGACAGGGTCCAACTAATGAAAAACTGTTTTTT
TRBV7-6	many	-	TRBJ2-3	CASSLKAVPVPDTQYF	TGTGCCAGCAGCCTAAAGGCCGTACCCGTCCCAGATACGCAGTATTTT
TRBV6-5	few	-	TRBJ2-7	CASSYSNQAATYEQYF	TGTGCCAGCAGTTACTCGAACCAGGCGGCCACCTACGAGCAGTACTTC
TRBV25-1	-	TRBD1	TRBJ2-3	CASSGTGAGTDTQYF	TGTGCCAGCAGCGGGACAGGGGCAGGCACAGATACGCAGTATTTT
TRBV2	-	-	TRBJ1-3	CASSEGAPSQLVGNTIYF	TGTGCCAGCAGTGAAGGGGCCCCCTCCCAGCTCGTTGGAAACACCATATATTTT
TRBV6-5	many	-	TRBJ1-4	CASRTFTGTTNEKLFF	TGTGCCAGCAGAACCTTCACCGGGACAACTAATGAAAAACTGTTTTTT
TRBV3-2	few	-	TRBJ2-7	CASSQDARDRGSSYEQYF	TGTGCCAGCAGCCAAGACGCCCGGGACAGGGGCAGCTCCTACGAGCAGTACTTC
TRBV30	many	-	TRBJ2-1	CAWSDRTYNEQFF	TGTGCCTGGAGTGATCGAACCTACAATGAGCAGTTCTTC
TRBV14	many	-	TRBJ1-1	CASSQDRLSGVYLNTEAFF	TGTGCCAGCAGCCAAGATCGCCTCTCTGGGGTGTACTTGAACACTGAAGCTTTCTTT
TRBV12-3/TRBV12-4	few	-	TRBJ1-1	CASSFARGLNTEAFF	TGTGCCAGCAGTTTCGCTCGGGGGTTGAACACTGAAGCTTTCTTT
TRBV6-1	-	TRBD1	TRBJ1-2	CASRLYRGFGYTF	TGTGCCAGCAGGCTTTACAGGGGTTTTGGCTACACCTTC
TRBV20-1	few	TRBD2	TRBJ2-2	CSARGQEAPGLAEYTGELFF	TGCAGTGCTAGGGGACAGGAGGCACCGGGACTAGCGGAATACACCGGGGAGCTGTTTTTT
TRBV4-3	many	TRBD1	TRBJ2-7	CASSQTGTGTYEQYF	TGCGCCAGCAGCCAAACCGGGACAGGGACCTACGAGCAGTACTTC
TRBV7-2	many	TRBD2	TRBJ2-3	CASSLQTSAKFTDTQYF	TGTGCCAGCAGCCTCCAAACTAGCGCAAAATTCACAGATACGCAGTATTTT